Listed here is a single T cell receptor beta chain. The antigen is not known. The record originates from a study of beta chain features in type 1 diabetes. Study-wide results and limits: Across all four CD4+ subsets, people with type 1 diabetes showed modestly shorter TCRB CDR3s. In the patient group, naive, central memory and Treg TCRB repertoires seemed more alike than in the healthy donor group.

The CDR3 contains 13 residues. Germline-derived CDR1 and CDR2 are LNHDA and SQIVND (reference sequence). The germline V and J ends were trimmed by 5 bases and 3 bases, with 11 bases remaining between them. The investigators reverse transcribed all of the isolated RNA, so they sequenced expressed TCRB transcripts. Method: immunoSEQ multiplex PCR; TCRdb's copy keeps in-frame clones and lacks some. The data show about 660,000 clones, around an eighth seen once. The sequence was obtained from a man aged 18-30 years with type 1 diabetes. The chain joins TRBV19 to TRBJ2-7; D possibly matches TRBD1 or TRBD2 (5 bases each). The sequencing input was naive CD4+ T cells from blood. CDR3 protein: CASSVGRNYEQYF. The CDR3 coding sequence is TGTGCCAGTAGTGTGGGACGGAACTACGAGCAGTACTTC.